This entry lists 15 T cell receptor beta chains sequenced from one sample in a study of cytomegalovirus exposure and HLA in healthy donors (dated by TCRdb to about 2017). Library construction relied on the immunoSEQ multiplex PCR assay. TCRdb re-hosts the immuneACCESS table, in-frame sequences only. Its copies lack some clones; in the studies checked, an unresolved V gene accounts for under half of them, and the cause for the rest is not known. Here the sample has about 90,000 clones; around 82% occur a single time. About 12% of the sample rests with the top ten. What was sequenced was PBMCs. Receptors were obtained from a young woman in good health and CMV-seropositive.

The CDR3 protein is CASSVHERGYF. As DNA, the CDR3 is TGTGCCAGCAGTGTTCATGAGCGGGGTTACTTC. The genes are TRBV2 and TRBJ2-7; 7 nucleotides line up with TRBD2. The V gene end was trimmed by 4 bases and the J gene end by 13 bases; junction bases not matched to a gene: 7. This CDR3 comprises 11 residues. Germline V gives CDR1 SNHLY, CDR2 FYNNEI.

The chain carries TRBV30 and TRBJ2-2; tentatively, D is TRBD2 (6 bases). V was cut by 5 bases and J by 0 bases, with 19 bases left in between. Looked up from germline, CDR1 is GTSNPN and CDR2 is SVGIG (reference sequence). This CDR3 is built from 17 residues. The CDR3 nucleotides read TGTGCCTGGGATCCGCGGGGAGTCTCGACGAACACCGGGGAGCTGTTTTTT. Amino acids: CAWDPRGVSTNTGELFF.

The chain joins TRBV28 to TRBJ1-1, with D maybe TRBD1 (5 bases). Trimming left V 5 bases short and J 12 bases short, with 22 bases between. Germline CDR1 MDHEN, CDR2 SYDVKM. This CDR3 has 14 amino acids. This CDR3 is CASSTGTGSLSTFF. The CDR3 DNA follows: TGTGCCAGCAGTACCGGAACAGGATCCCTCTCGACTTTCTTT.

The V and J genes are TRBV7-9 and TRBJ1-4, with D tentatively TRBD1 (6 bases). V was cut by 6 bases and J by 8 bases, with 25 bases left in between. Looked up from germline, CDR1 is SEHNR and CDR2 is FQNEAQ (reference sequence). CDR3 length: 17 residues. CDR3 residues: CASRRFQGEGQGEKLFF. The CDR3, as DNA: TGTGCCAGCAGGCGATTTCAGGGAGAAGGGCAGGGGGAAAAACTGTTTTTT.

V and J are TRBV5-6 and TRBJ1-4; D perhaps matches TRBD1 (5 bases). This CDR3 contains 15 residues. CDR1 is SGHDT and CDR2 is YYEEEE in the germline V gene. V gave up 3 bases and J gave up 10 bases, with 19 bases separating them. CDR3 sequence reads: CASSSRDELLGKLFF. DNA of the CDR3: TGTGCCAGCAGCTCGCGGGACGAGCTTCTGGGAAAACTGTTTTTT.

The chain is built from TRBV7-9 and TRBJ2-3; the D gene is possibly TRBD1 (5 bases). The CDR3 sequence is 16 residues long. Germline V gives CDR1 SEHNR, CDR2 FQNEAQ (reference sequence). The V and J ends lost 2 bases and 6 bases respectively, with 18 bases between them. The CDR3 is CASSLTLGVARDTQYF. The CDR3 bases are TGTGCCAGCAGCTTAACCCTAGGGGTAGCCCGCGATACGCAGTATTTT. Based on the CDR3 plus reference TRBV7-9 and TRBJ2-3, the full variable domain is DTGVSQNPRHKITKRGQNVTFRCDPISEHNRLYWYRQTLGQGPEFLTYFQNEAQLEKSRLLSDRFSAERPKGSFSTLEIQRTEQGDSAMYLCASSLTLGVARDTQYFGPGTRLTVL.

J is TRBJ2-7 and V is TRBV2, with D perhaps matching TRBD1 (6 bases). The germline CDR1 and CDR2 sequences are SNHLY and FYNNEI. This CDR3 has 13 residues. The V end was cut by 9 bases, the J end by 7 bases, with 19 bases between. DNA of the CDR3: TGTGCCAGGGGAGTTACAGGGCTGGGGGAGCAGTACTTC. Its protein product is CARGVTGLGEQYF.

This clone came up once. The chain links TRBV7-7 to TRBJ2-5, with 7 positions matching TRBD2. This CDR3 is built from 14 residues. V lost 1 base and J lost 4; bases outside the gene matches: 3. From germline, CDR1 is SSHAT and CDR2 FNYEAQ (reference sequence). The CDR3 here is CASSLEGGGETQYF. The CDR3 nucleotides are TGTGCCAGCAGCTTAGAAGGCGGGGGAGAGACCCAGTACTTC. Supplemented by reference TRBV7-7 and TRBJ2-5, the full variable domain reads GAGVSQSPRYKVTKRGQDVTLRCDPISSHATLYWYQQALGQGPEFLTYFNYEAQPDKSGLPSDRFSAERPEGSISTLTIQRTEQRDSAMYRCASSLEGGGETQYFGPGTRLLVL.

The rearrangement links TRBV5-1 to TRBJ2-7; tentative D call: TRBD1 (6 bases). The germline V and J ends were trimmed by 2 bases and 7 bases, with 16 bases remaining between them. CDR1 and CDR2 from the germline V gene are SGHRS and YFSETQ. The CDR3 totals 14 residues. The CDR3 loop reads CASSFKQGTGEQYF. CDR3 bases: TGCGCCAGCAGCTTCAAACAGGGAACAGGGGAGCAGTACTTC.

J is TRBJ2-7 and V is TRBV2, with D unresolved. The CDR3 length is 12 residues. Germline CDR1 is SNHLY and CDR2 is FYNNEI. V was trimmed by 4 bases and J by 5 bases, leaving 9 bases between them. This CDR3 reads CASSGPRDEQYF. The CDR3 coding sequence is TGTGCCAGCAGTGGTCCTCGGGACGAGCAGTACTTC.

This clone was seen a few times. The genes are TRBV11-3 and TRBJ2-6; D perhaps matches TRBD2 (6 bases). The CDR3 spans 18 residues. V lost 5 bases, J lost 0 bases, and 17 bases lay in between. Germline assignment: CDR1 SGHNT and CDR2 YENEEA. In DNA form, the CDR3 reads TGTGCCAGCAGCCATACCGGGACTTTTGGCTCTGGGGCCAACGTCCTGACTTTC. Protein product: CASSHTGTFGSGANVLTF.

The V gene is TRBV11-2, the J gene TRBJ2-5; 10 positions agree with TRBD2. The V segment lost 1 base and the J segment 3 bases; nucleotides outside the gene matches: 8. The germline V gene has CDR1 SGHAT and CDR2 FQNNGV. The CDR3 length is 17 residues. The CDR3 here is CASSLVVASGGEETQYF. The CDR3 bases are TGTGCCAGCAGCTTAGTAGTCGCTAGCGGGGGTGAAGAGACCCAGTACTTC. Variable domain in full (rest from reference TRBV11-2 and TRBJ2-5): EAGVAQSPRYKIIEKRQSVAFWCNPISGHATLYWYQQILGQGPKLLIQFQNNGVVDDSQLPKDRFSAERLKGVDSTLKIQPAKLEDSAVYLCASSLVVASGGEETQYFGPGTRLLVL.

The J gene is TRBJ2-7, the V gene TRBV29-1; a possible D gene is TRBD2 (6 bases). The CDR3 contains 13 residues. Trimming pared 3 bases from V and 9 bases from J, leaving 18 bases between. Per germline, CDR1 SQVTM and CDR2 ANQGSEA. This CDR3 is CSVEEGPVRGQYF. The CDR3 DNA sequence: TGCAGCGTTGAGGAGGGGCCGGTTCGGGGGCAGTACTTC.

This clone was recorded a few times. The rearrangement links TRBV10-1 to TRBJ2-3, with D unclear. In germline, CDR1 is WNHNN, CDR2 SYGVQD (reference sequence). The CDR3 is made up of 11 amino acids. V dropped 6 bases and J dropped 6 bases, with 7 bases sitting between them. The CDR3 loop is CASSYGDTQYF. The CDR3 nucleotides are TGCGCCAGCAGCTACGGGGATACGCAGTATTTT.

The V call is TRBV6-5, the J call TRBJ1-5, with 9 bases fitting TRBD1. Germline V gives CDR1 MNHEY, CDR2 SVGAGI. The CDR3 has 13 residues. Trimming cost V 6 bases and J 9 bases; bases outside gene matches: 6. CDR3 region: CASSWDRVGPQHF. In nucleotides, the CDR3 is TGTGCCAGCAGCTGGGACAGGGTAGGGCCCCAGCATTTT.